This T cell receptor (beta chain) was documented in a study of technical replicates of blood from a handful of donors. Assay used: immunoSEQ multiplex PCR; TCRdb lists only in-frame clones, some missing. The sample contains over 50,000 clones, around 94% of which appear only once. The germline V gene encodes CDR1 SEHNR and CDR2 FQNEAQ (reference sequence). Between the trimmed V and J ends, which lost 6 bases and 0 bases, there was a span of 8 bases. This CDR3 has 13 amino acids. Sequenced material: T cells isolated from PBMCs. This receptor was obtained from a human donor in good health. V and J are TRBV7-9 and TRBJ1-1; D is ambiguous. The CDR3 here is CASRGRMNTEAFF. CDR3 DNA sequence: TGTGCCAGCAGGGGGAGAATGAACACTGAAGCTTTCTTT. The full variable domain, with the rest looked up from reference TRBV7-9 and TRBJ1-1, is DTGVSQNPRHKITKRGQNVTFRCDPISEHNRLYWYRQTLGQGPEFLTYFQNEAQLEKSRLLSDRFSAERPKGSFSTLEIQRTEQGDSAMYLCASRGRMNTEAFFGQGTRLTVV.